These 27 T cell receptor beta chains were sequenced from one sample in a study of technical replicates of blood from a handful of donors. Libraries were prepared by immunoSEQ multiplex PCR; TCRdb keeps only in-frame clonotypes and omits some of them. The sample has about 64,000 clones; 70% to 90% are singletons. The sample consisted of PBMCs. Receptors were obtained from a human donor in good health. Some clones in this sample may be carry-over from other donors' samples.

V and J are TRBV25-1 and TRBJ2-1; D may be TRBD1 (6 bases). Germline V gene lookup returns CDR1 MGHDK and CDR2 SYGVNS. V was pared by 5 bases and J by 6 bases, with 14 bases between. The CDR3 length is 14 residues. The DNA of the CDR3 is TGTGCCAGCAGTTTTACAGGGATGCGCAATGAGCAGTTCTTC. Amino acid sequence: CASSFTGMRNEQFF.

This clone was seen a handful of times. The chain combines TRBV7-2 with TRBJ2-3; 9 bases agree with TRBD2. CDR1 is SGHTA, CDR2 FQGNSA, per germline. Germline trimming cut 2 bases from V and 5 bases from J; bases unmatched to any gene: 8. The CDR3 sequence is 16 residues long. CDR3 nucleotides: TGTGCCAGCAGCTTACTAGCGGGGAAGAGGGGAGATACGCAGTATTTT. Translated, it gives CASSLLAGKRGDTQYF.

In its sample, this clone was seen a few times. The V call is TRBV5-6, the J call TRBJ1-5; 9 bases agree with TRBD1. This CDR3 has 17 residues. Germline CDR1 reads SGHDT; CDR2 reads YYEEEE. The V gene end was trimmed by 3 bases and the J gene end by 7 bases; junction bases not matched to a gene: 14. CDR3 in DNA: TGTGCCAGCAGCTCGGGACCGGGACAGGGTTTTTTGCAGCCCCAGCATTTT. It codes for CASSSGPGQGFLQPQHF.

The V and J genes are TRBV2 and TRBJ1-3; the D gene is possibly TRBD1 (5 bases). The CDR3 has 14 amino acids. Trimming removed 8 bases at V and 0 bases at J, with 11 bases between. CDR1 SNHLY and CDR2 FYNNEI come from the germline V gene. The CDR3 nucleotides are TGTGCCAGCGGCCATAGGGGCTCTGGAAACACCATATATTTT. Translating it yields CASGHRGSGNTIYF.

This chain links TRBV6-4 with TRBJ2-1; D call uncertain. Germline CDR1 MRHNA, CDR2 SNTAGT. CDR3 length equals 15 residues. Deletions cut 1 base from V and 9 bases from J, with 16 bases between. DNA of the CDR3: TGTGCCAGCAGTGACTTCGCTACGCGGCGGAGTGAGCAGTTCTTC. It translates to CASSDFATRRSEQFF.

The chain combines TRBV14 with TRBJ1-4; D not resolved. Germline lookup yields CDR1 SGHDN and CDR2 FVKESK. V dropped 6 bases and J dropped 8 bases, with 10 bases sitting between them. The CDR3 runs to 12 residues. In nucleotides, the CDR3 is TGTGCCAGCAGACGGAGTGGCGAAAAACTGTTTTTT. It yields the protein CASRRSGEKLFF.

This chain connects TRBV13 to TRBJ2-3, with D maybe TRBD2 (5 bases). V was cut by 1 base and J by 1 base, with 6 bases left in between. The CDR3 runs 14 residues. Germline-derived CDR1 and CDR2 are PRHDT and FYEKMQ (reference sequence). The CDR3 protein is CASSLVLGTDTQYF. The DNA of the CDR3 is TGTGCCAGCAGCTTAGTACTAGGCACAGATACGCAGTATTTT. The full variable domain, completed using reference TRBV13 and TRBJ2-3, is AAGVIQSPRHLIKEKRETATLKCYPIPRHDTVYWYQQGPGQDPQFLISFYEKMQSDKGSIPDRFSAQQFSDYHSELNMSSLELGDSALYFCASSLVLGTDTQYFGPGTRLTVL.

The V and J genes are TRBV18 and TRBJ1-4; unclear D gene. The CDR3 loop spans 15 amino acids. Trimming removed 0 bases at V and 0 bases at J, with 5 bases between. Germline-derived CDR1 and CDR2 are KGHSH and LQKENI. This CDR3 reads CASSPPAATNEKLFF. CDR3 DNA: TGTGCCAGCTCACCACCCGCAGCAACTAATGAAAAACTGTTTTTT.

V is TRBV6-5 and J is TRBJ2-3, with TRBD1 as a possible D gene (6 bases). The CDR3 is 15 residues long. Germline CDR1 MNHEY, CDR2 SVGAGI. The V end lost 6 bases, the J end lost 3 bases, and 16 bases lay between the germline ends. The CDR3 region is CASSLTGFRTDTQYF. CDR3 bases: TGTGCCAGCAGCCTGACAGGTTTTAGGACAGATACGCAGTATTTT.

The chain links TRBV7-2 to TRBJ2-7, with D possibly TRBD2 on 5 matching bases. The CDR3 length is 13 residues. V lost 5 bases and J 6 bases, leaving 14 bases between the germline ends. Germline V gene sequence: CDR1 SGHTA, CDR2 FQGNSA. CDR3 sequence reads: CASSLLPGVEQYF. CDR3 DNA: TGTGCCAGCAGCCTTTTGCCCGGGGTCGAGCAGTACTTC.

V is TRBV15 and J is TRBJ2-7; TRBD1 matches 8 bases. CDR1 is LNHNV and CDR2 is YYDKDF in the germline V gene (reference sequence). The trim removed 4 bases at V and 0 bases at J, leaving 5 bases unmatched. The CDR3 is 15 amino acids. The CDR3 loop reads CATSMNRGSSYEQYF. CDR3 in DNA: TGTGCCACCAGCATGAACAGGGGGAGCTCCTACGAGCAGTACTTC.

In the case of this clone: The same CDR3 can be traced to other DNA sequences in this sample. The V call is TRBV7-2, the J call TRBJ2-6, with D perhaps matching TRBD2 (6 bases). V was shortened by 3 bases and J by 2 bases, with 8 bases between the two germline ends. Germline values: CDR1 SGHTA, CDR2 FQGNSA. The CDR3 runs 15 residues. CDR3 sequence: CASSFGGTGANVLTF. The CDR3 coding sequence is TGTGCCAGCAGCTTTGGCGGGACTGGGGCCAACGTCCTGACTTTC.

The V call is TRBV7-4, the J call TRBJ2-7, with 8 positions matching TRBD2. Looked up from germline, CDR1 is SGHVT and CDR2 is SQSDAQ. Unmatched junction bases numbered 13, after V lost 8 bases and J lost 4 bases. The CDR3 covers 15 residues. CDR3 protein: CASVGFSGGVYEQYF. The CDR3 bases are TGTGCCAGCGTGGGGTTCTCGGGAGGGGTGTACGAGCAGTACTTC.

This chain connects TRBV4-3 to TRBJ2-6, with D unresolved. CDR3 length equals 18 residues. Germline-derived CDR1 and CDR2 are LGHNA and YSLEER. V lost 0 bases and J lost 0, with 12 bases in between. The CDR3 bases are TGCGCCAGCAGCCAAGATAGTCTTGCTCTCTCTGGGGCCAACGTCCTGACTTTC. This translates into CASSQDSLALSGANVLTF.

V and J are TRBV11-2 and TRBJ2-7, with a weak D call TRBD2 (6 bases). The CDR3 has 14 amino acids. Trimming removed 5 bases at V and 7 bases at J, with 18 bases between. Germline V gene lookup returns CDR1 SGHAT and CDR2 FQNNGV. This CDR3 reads CASSLGQGGWEQYF. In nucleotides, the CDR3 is TGTGCCAGCAGCCTCGGCCAGGGAGGTTGGGAGCAGTACTTC.

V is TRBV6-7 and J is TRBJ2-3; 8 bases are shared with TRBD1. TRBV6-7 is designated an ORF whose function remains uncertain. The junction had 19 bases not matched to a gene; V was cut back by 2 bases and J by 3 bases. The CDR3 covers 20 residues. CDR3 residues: CASSYPEQGQGVCATDTQYF. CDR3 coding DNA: TGTGCCAGCAGTTACCCCGAACAAGGACAGGGAGTATGTGCGACAGATACGCAGTATTTT.

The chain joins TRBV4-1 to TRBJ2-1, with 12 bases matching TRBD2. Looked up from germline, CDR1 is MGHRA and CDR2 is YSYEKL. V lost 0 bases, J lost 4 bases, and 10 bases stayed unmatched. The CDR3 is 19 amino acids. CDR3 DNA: TGCGCCAGCAGCCAAGATAGGCTAGCGGGGGGGCGAAGGTACAATGAGCAGTTCTTC. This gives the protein CASSQDRLAGGRRYNEQFF.

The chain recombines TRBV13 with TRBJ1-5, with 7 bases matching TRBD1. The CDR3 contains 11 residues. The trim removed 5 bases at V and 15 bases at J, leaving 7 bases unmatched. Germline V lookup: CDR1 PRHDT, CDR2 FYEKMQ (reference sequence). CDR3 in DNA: TGTGCCAGCAGCCACGGGACAGACCTGCATTTT. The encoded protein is CASSHGTDLHF.

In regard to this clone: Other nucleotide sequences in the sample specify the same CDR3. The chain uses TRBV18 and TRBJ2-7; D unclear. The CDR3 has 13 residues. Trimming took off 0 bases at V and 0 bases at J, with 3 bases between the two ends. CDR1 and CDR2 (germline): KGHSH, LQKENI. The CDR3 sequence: CASSPPSSYEQYF. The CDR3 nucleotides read TGTGCCAGCTCACCACCCAGCTCCTACGAGCAGTACTTC.

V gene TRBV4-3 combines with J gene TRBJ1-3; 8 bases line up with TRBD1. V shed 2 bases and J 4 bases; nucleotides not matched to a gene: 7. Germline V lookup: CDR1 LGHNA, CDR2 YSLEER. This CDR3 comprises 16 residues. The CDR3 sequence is CASSQLRTGLGNTIYF. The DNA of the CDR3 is TGCGCCAGCAGCCAACTAAGGACAGGGCTCGGAAACACCATATATTTT.

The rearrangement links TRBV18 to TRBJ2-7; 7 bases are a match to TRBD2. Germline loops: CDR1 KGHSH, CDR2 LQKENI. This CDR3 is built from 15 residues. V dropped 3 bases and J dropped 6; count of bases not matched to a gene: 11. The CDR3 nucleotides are TGTGCCAGCTCACCGTTGGGGACTACCACGACCGAGCAGTACTTC. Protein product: CASSPLGTTTTEQYF.

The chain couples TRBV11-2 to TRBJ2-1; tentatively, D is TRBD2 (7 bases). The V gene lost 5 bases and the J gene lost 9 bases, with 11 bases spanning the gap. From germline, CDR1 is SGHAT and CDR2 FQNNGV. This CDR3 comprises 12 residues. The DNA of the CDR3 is TGTGCCAGCAGCCAAAGGGGGGGTGAGCAGTTCTTC. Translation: CASSQRGGEQFF.

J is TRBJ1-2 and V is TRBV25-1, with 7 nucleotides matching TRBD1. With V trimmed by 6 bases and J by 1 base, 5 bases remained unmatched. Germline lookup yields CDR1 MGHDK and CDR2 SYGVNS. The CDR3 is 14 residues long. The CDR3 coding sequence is TGTGCCAGCAGCCCGACAGGGCTTAACTATGGCTACACCTTC. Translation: CASSPTGLNYGYTF.

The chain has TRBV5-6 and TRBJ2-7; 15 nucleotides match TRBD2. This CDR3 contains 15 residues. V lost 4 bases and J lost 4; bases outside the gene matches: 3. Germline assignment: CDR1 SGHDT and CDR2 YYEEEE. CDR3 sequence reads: CASSEGLAGGYEQYF. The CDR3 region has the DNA TGTGCCAGCAGCGAGGGACTAGCGGGGGGTTACGAGCAGTACTTC.

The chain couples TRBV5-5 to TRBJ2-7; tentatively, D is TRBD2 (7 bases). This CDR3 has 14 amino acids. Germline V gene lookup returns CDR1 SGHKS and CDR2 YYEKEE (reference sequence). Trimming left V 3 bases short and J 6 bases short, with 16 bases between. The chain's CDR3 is CASSSPGGRGEQYF. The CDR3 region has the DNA TGTGCCAGCAGCTCCCCGGGGGGCAGGGGCGAGCAGTACTTC.

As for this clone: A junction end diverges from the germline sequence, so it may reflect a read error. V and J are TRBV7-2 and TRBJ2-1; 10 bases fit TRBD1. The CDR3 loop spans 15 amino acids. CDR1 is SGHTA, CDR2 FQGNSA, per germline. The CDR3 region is CASSYRGQGYSEQFF. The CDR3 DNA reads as TGTGCCAGCAGCTACCGGGGACAGGGGTACAGTGAGCAGTTCTTC. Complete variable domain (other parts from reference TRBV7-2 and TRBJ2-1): GAGVSQSPSNKVTEKGKDVELRCDPISGHTALYWYRQSLGQGLEFLIYFQGNSAPDKSGLPSDRFSAERTGGSVSTLTIQRTQQEDSAVYLCASSYRGQGYSEQFFGPGTRLTVL.

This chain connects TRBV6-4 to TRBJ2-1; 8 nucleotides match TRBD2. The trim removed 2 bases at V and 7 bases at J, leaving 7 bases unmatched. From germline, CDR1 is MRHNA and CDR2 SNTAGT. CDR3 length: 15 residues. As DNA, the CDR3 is TGTGCCAGCAGTGACGGCGGGAGGCCCGAGAATGAGCAGTTCTTC. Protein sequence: CASSDGGRPENEQFF.